The next 20 T cell receptor delta chains were all read from a single sample in a study of γδ T cells in repeated Plasmodium falciparum infection. Gammadelta T cells were flow-sorted from PBMC into Vgamma9/Vdelta2+ and Vdelta2-negative populations for bulk analysis. TCRdb re-identified clones in the multiplex PCR reads via CATT. The table includes 85,000 to 100,000 delta-chain clones, approximately 0.96% detected once. The sequenced sample consisted of gamma-delta T cells from blood. The receptors were gathered from a pool of human donors (malaria-infected and uninfected, not separated).

As concerns this clone: The TCRdb protein, from a much larger clone, departs from this DNA's translation at residue 15, likely by read error; the protein shown derives from the DNA. The chain combines TRDV2 with TRDJ1; 9 bases are shared with TRDD2. Germline V CDR1 and CDR2: GEAIGNYY, EKD. This CDR3 comprises 24 residues. The V segment lost 0 bases and the J segment 1 base; nucleotides outside the gene matches: 29. The CDR3 is CACDTVKLGLPTGTWGSLTDKLIF. DNA of the CDR3: TGTGCCTGTGACACCGTGAAGCTCGGCCTTCCTACAGGAACTTGGGGTTCTCTCACCGATAAACTCATCTTT.

With respect to this clone: Translating this DNA gives a protein that differs at residue 13 from the TCRdb one, which belongs to a much larger clone; a read error is likely, and the protein shown is this translation. V gene TRDV2 combines with J gene TRDJ1; 9 bases map to TRDD3. TCRdb leaves out the J gene; it was filled in here by matching the DNA to germline. CDR3 length equals 18 residues. Germline assignment: CDR1 GEAIGNYY and CDR2 EKD. The ends lost 3 bases at V and 3 bases at J; junction bases unmatched: 16. The CDR3 DNA reads TGTGCCTGTGACGCCCTGCCGCTTCTGGGGGATTACGCCGATAAACTCATCTTT. It yields the protein CACDALPLLGDYADKLIF.

With regard to this clone: The protein recorded in TCRdb matches a much larger clone and deviates from this DNA's translation at residue 5, suggesting a read error; the protein here is obtained by translating the DNA. CDR3 region: CACDGVGDQAGQLFF. The CDR3 DNA reads TGTGCCTGTGACGGGGTGGGGGATCAGGCCGGACAACTCTTCTTT. V gene TRDV2 combines with J gene TRDJ2, with 8 bases lining up with TRDD3. Since TCRdb gives no J gene, matching the DNA to germline was used here to assign it. This CDR3 is built from 15 residues. Germline trimming cut 3 bases from V and 10 bases from J; bases unmatched to any gene: 12. In germline, CDR1 is GEAIGNYY, CDR2 EKD.

Remarks on this clone: For this DNA, TCRdb reports the protein of a much larger clone, which diverges at residue 7, most likely from a read error; the protein presented here is translated directly from the DNA. The V gene is TRDV2, the J gene TRDJ1, with D possibly matching TRDD3 (6 bases). TCRdb records no J gene; here it was assigned by comparing the DNA to germline. V lost 2 bases to trimming and J lost 2 bases, with 17 bases between them. Germline CDR1 GEAIGNYY, CDR2 EKD. This CDR3 is built from 16 residues. The CDR3 nucleotides read TGTGCCTGTGACAACCTGAGGGATAATATGACCGATAAACTCATCTTT. Its protein is CACDNLRDNMTDKLIF.

The V gene is uncalled and the J gene is TRDJ1; no DNA check was done on the table's D call, TRDD3. This CDR3 has 12 amino acids. The CDR3 coding sequence is TGTGCCACTGGGGGATACGACGGTAAACTCATCTTT. It codes for CATGGYDGKLIF.

With respect to this clone: The TCRdb record carries a much larger clone's protein, which differs from this DNA's translation at residue 11; a read error is the likely cause, and the protein listed here is the DNA translation. The rearrangement uses TRDV2 and TRDJ1, with no clear D. The J gene is absent in TCRdb and was assigned here via DNA matching to germline. The V gene's germline CDR1 is GEAIGNYY and CDR2 EKD. The CDR3 totals 15 residues. CDR3 nucleotides: TGTGCCTGTGACACCGGAACTGTTAACACCAATAAACTCATCTTT. It specifies CACDTGTVNTNKLIF.

In the case of this clone: This DNA's translation and the protein TCRdb lists, from a much larger clone, do not match at residues 5 and 7, likely due to a read error; the protein shown is translated from the DNA. The chain combines TRDV1 with TRDJ1; a weak D match, TRDD3 (6 bases). This CDR3 is 18 amino acids long. Trimming shortened V by 3 bases and J by 2 bases, and 22 bases separated the two germline ends. Germline CDR1 and CDR2: TSWWSYY and QGS. This CDR3 reads CALGDLRGTRYGTDKLIF. The CDR3 DNA follows: TGTGCTCTTGGGGACCTCCGGGGGACCCGTTACGGAACCGATAAACTCATCTTT.

On this clone itself: This DNA translates differently at residue 10 from the TCRdb protein, which is that of a much larger clone; a read error is likely, and the protein shown is the DNA's own translation. J is TRDJ1 and V is TRDV1; D possibly corresponds to TRDD2 (6 bases). The CDR3 is 20 amino acids. V was pared by 1 base and J by 0 bases, with 24 bases between. CDR1 is TSWWSYY and CDR2 is QGS in the germline V gene. CDR3: CALGEPPPTRRGLYTDKLIF. Written as DNA, the CDR3 is TGTGCTCTTGGGGAACCTCCTCCTACGAGGAGGGGTCTGTACACCGATAAACTCATCTTT.

Turning to this clone: TCRdb's protein for this DNA is that of a much larger clone and differs from the translation at residue 3, likely a read error; the protein shown is the DNA translation. The J gene is TRDJ1, the V gene TRDV1; 13 bases are a match to TRDD3. TCRdb is silent on the J gene; assignment here came from matching the DNA to germline. CDR1 is TSWWSYY and CDR2 is QGS in the germline V gene. CDR3 length equals 24 residues. The CDR3 DNA reads TGTGCTCCTGGGGAACGGGACTCCCTAAATCATTTACTGGGGGATACGGTGAACACCGATAAACTCATCTTT. Translation gives CAPGERDSLNHLLGDTVNTDKLIF.

This clone was recorded many times. A read error likely explains why the TCRdb protein, taken from a much larger clone, differs from this DNA's translation at residue 10; the protein shown is translated from the DNA. The genes are TRAV38-2/DV8 and TRDJ1, with 8 bases aligning to TRDD3. Here the J gene was assigned by germline matching of the DNA, as TCRdb has none. V lost 5 bases to trimming and J lost 3 bases; unmatched junction nucleotides: 9. The CDR3 runs 15 residues. Germline CDR1 is TSESDYY and CDR2 is QEAYKQQN. CDR3 loop: CAYSAGGPYADKLIF. The CDR3 nucleotides are TGTGCTTATAGTGCTGGGGGACCGTACGCCGATAAACTCATCTTT.

This clone was seen a few times. The TCRdb protein comes from a much larger clone and disagrees with this DNA's translation at residue 4, likely due to a read error; the protein given here is derived from the DNA. This sample includes further DNA sequences coding for the same CDR3. The chain employs TRDV2 and TRDJ1; D possibly corresponds to TRDD3 (6 bases). In germline, CDR1 is GEAIGNYY, CDR2 EKD. There are 16 residues in the CDR3. V was cut by 4 bases and J by 1 base, with 18 bases left in between. The CDR3 nucleotides are TGTGCCTGTGAGACCGACGCAGGGGGACCCACCGATAAACTCATCTTT. The encoded protein is CACETDAGGPTDKLIF.

The chain uses TRDV2 and TRDJ1, with TRDD3 matching over 9 bases. No J gene was available from TCRdb, and it was assigned here by a germline match of the DNA. This CDR3 comprises 22 residues. Germline V gene lookup returns CDR1 GEAIGNYY and CDR2 EKD. The ends lost 0 bases at V and 0 bases at J; junction bases unmatched: 22. The CDR3 region is CACDTLAPSPTAGGSYTDKLIF. The CDR3 DNA sequence: TGTGCCTGTGACACCCTGGCCCCCTCTCCTACGGCTGGGGGATCGTACACCGATAAACTCATCTTT.

This clone came up many times. This likely reflects a read error, since a far larger clone is one base away. The same CDR3 can be traced to other DNA sequences in this sample. This sequence joins TRDV2 and TRDJ1, with D possibly being TRDD3 (5 bases). TCRdb is silent on the J gene; assignment here came from matching the DNA to germline. The CDR3 has 16 residues. Per the germline V gene, CDR1 is GEAIGNYY and CDR2 is EKD. The V end lost 1 base, the J end lost 4 bases, and 18 bases lay between the germline ends. The CDR3 sequence is CACDTVSRTGDDKLIF. As DNA, the CDR3 is TGTGCCTGTGACACTGTATCCCGTACTGGAGACGATAAACTCATCTTT.

This clone was counted only a few times. The protein TCRdb gives is from a much larger clone and does not agree with this DNA's translation at residue 14, likely a read error; the protein shown here comes from the DNA. V gene TRDV2 combines with J gene TRDJ1; possible D gene TRDD3, 5 bases. No J segment appears in TCRdb, so it was assigned here by matching the sequence to germline. Trimming cost V 3 bases and J 2 bases, with 33 bases left between them. Per the germline V gene, CDR1 is GEAIGNYY and CDR2 is EKD. There are 21 residues in the CDR3. The CDR3 region has the DNA TGTGCCTGTGACCCCCCCTCCTCCAGGGGGCCTTTGCGATGGGCGACCGATAAACTCATCTTT. Amino acid sequence: CACDPPSSRGPLRWATDKLIF.

About this clone: A read error likely explains why the TCRdb protein, taken from a much larger clone, differs from this DNA's translation at residue 12; the protein shown is translated from the DNA. V usage is TRDV2 and J usage is TRDJ1, with a weak D call TRDD3 (5 bases). In the absence of a J gene in TCRdb, the DNA was matched to germline to assign it here. The CDR3 is 21 amino acids. V lost 1 base and J 1 base, leaving 30 bases between the germline ends. From germline, CDR1 is GEAIGNYY and CDR2 EKD. The CDR3 region is CACDTLSSPSLRDGSTDKLIF. CDR3 in DNA: TGTGCCTGTGACACACTGAGTAGTCCATCTTTGAGGGATGGATCCACCGATAAACTCATCTTT.

Of note for this clone: TCRdb has a much larger clone's protein, which differs at residue 11 from the translation of this DNA, likely because of a read error; what is shown is the protein translated from the DNA. V is TRDV2 and J is TRDJ1, with D perhaps assigned TRDD2 or TRDD3 (5 bases each). The J gene was missing in TCRdb and was found by matching the end of the DNA to germline. Trimming shortened V by 5 bases and J by 0 bases, and 36 bases separated the two germline ends. The CDR3 contains 22 residues. The germline V gene has CDR1 GEAIGNYY and CDR2 EKD. CDR3 DNA: TGTGCCTGTGCCAGAAAGAACCCTACGCTGAGGGATGGAACCCTGTACACCGATAAACTCATCTTT. Encoded protein: CACARKNPTLRDGTLYTDKLIF.

There are a few counts of this clone. This DNA's translation differs at residue 11 from TCRdb's protein, which comes from a much larger clone; a read error is likely, and the protein shown is translated from the DNA. The V call is TRDV1, the J call TRDJ1; 8 nucleotides agree with TRDD3. V was clipped by 0 bases and J by 14 bases; unmatched bases: 17. Germline V gene lookup returns CDR1 TSWWSYY and CDR2 QGS. The CDR3 length is 16 residues. CDR3 DNA: TGTGCTCTTGGGGAACTTTTGGACCTTCCCACGTACTGGGGGATCTTT. Its protein is CALGELLDLPTYWGIF.

About this clone itself: The protein that TCRdb holds for this DNA derives from a much larger clone and differs from the translated DNA at residue 15, which likely indicates a read error; the protein shown here is translated from the DNA. The V gene reported is TRDV1; the J gene is uncalled; the table's D call, TRDD3, was not checked against the DNA. This CDR3 is 16 amino acids long. Germline values: CDR1 TSWWSYY, CDR2 QGS. The CDR3 loop is CALGELRDTGTDKLTF. In nucleotides, the CDR3 is TGTGCTCTTGGGGAACTGAGGGATACGGGTACCGATAAACTCACCTTT.

This clone was observed a handful of times. The protein TCRdb gives is from a much larger clone and does not agree with this DNA's translation at residue 18, likely a read error; the protein shown here comes from the DNA. The V and J genes are TRDV2 and TRDJ1; 9 positions agree with TRDD3. Germline matching of the DNA provided the J gene here, since TCRdb leaves it blank. The CDR3 covers 24 residues. The trim removed 0 bases at V and 6 bases at J, leaving 34 bases unmatched. Germline V gives CDR1 GEAIGNYY, CDR2 EKD. The CDR3, as DNA: TGTGCCTGTGACACCCTGGCCCCCTCTCCTACGGCTGGGGGATCGTACACCGGTGGTCATAAACTCATCTTT. It translates to CACDTLAPSPTAGGSYTGGHKLIF.

This clone appeared many times. This sequence is one base from a far larger clone and is likely a read error. Distinct nucleotide sequences in the sample also encode this CDR3. This sequence joins TRDV1 and TRDJ2; 10 bases map to TRDD3. TCRdb carries no J gene annotation; the J gene was assigned here by matching the DNA with germline. The CDR3 is 17 amino acids. CDR1 and CDR2 from the germline V gene are TSWWSYY and QGS. V was pared by 0 bases and J by 9 bases, with 10 bases of the junction left unmatched. Here the CDR3 reads CALGELRRGGYGPQLFF. The DNA of the CDR3 is TGTGCTCTTGGGGAACTTCGTCGGGGGGGATACGGGCCACAACTCTTCTTT.